Each of the 29 T cell receptor beta chains below was sequenced from the same sample in a study of T cells after yellow fever vaccination. TCRdb independently ran MiXCR on the 5' RACE reads; one entry per CDR3 protein. The sample has 150,000 to 200,000 distinct CDR3 sequences, approximately 11% seen once; the top ten hold about 40%. Source: CD8+ T cells sorted from PBMCs, taken 15 days after the yellow fever booster vaccination. These receptors were obtained from a young man who received the YFV17D yellow fever vaccine.

The V gene is TRBV7-9, the J gene TRBJ2-2; D unresolved. This CDR3 comprises 11 residues. V lost 6 bases to trimming and J lost 6 bases, with 5 bases between them. Germline V gives CDR1 SEHNR, CDR2 FQNEAQ (reference sequence). In DNA, the CDR3 is TGTGCCAGCAGGGTTGCCGGGGAGCTGTTTTTT. Translating gives CASRVAGELFF.

This clonotype occurred a few times. The rearrangement links TRBV6-5 to TRBJ1-1; 8 bases align to TRBD1. The V gene end was trimmed by 2 bases and the J gene end by 4 bases; junction bases not matched to a gene: 6. CDR3 length: 15 amino acids. The V gene's germline CDR1 is MNHEY and CDR2 SVGAGI. The chain's CDR3 is CASSYLATGGTEAFF. In nucleotides, the CDR3 is TGTGCCAGCAGTTACCTCGCAACAGGGGGCACTGAAGCTTTCTTT.

This clonotype was seen a handful of times. J is TRBJ2-7 and V is TRBV4-2; D might be TRBD2 (7 bases). The CDR3 consists of 18 residues. With 0 bases removed from V and 0 bases from J, the gap between germline ends came to 18 bases. Germline V lookup: CDR1 LGHNA, CDR2 YNFKEQ. The CDR3 coding sequence is TGTGCCAGCAGCCAAGAATATGCCGCGGGGGCACTCTCCTACGAGCAGTACTTC. Amino acids: CASSQEYAAGALSYEQYF.

This clonotype was seen a handful of times. The V call is TRBV20-1, the J call TRBJ1-1; D is possibly TRBD1 (6 bases). The CDR3 runs to 16 residues. Germline V CDR1 and CDR2: DFQATT, SNEGSKA (reference sequence). With 1 base removed from V and 1 base from J, the gap between germline ends came to 16 bases. The CDR3 sequence: CSARGSPLGQNTEAFF. Here the CDR3 DNA reads TGCAGTGCTAGAGGGAGTCCCTTGGGACAGAACACTGAAGCTTTCTTT.

V usage is TRBV14 and J usage is TRBJ1-1; maybe TRBD1 (6 bases). Per the germline V gene, CDR1 is SGHDN and CDR2 is FVKESK. This CDR3 comprises 15 residues. Deletions cut 1 base from V and 5 bases from J, with 14 bases between. CDR3 DNA sequence: TGTGCCAGCAGCCAAGTCAGAGGGAGGGGGACTGAAGCTTTCTTT. Translated, it gives CASSQVRGRGTEAFF.

There are many counts of this clonotype. V gene TRBV28 combines with J gene TRBJ2-1, with a weak D call TRBD2 (6 bases). The germline V gene encodes CDR1 MDHEN and CDR2 SYDVKM. Trimming took 9 bases from V and 3 from J, leaving 18 bases between them. This CDR3 has 15 residues. The CDR3 DNA follows: TGTGCCAGTAGGAATCCCCCGGGACTCTACAATGAGCAGTTCTTC. This gives the protein CASRNPPGLYNEQFF.

J is TRBJ2-3 and V is TRBV25-1, with D possibly TRBD1 on 5 matching bases. The germline CDR1 and CDR2 sequences are MGHDK and SYGVNS. The CDR3 is made up of 18 amino acids. Trimming took off 2 bases at V and 0 bases at J, with 18 bases between the two ends. CDR3: CASSERGAHLRSTDTQYF. Here the CDR3 DNA reads TGTGCCAGCAGTGAAAGGGGCGCACATCTGCGTAGCACAGATACGCAGTATTTT. Full variable domain (remainder filled in from reference TRBV25-1 and TRBJ2-3): EADIYQTPRYLVIGTGKKITLECSQTMGHDKMYWYQQDPGMELHLIHYSYGVNSTEKGDLSSESTVSRIRTEHFPLTLESARPSHTSQYLCASSERGAHLRSTDTQYFGPGTRLTVL.

The chain has TRBV6-5 and TRBJ1-1, with a tentative D call TRBD1 (6 bases). CDR1 and CDR2 (germline): MNHEY, SVGAGI. Trimming took 2 bases from V and 7 from J, leaving 17 bases between them. This CDR3 has 15 amino acids. In DNA form, the CDR3 reads TGTGCCAGCAGTTACAACAGGGTTTTCGTTAGTGAAGCTTTCTTT. Protein: CASSYNRVFVSEAFF.

This clonotype has a count of ten or more. The chain couples TRBV4-2 to TRBJ2-2; 7 positions match TRBD2. The CDR3 contains 13 residues. Germline V gene data show CDR1 as LGHNA and CDR2 as YNFKEQ. V trimming: 7 bases; J trimming: 5 bases; junction bases outside the gene matches: 4. The CDR3 bases are TGTGCCAGCAATGGGGGGGGAACCGGGGAGCTGTTTTTT. As protein: CASNGGGTGELFF.

The rearrangement links TRBV20-1 to TRBJ2-3; weak D call: TRBD1 (6 bases). Germline CDR1 is DFQATT and CDR2 is SNEGSKA (reference sequence). V was shortened by 0 bases and J by 6 bases, with 22 bases between the two germline ends. The CDR3 is 17 residues long. CDR3 residues: CSAREGAGQHAEDTQYF. The CDR3 nucleotides read TGCAGTGCTAGAGAGGGGGCCGGACAGCATGCTGAGGATACGCAGTATTTT.

V usage is TRBV4-1 and J usage is TRBJ2-5; a possible D gene is TRBD1 (6 bases). Trimming pared 1 base from V and 5 bases from J, leaving 20 bases between. The length of the CDR3 is 17 residues. The germline V gene has CDR1 MGHRA and CDR2 YSYEKL. CDR3 region: CASSQVGSVATGETQYF. CDR3 bases: TGCGCCAGCAGCCAAGTGGGGAGTGTGGCAACAGGGGAGACCCAGTACTTC.

In its sample, this clonotype was seen a few times. The V gene is TRBV6-6, the J gene TRBJ1-2; the match to TRBD1 covers 7 bases. With V trimmed by 10 bases and J by 8 bases, 10 bases remained unmatched. The CDR3 has 12 residues. CDR1 and CDR2 from the germline V gene are MNHNY and SVGAGI (reference sequence). DNA of the CDR3: TGTGCCACCGATGAGACAGGGTTAGGCTACACCTTC. This sequence encodes CATDETGLGYTF.

This clonotype was counted between two and nine times. The chain employs TRBV27 and TRBJ2-1, with 9 nucleotides matching TRBD2. V shed 4 bases, J shed 10 bases, and the junction held 5 bases outside the gene matches. This CDR3 is 13 amino acids long. Germline CDR1 MNHEY, CDR2 SMNVEV (reference sequence). The CDR3 loop is CASSSGLAYEQFF. CDR3 DNA sequence: TGTGCCAGCAGTTCGGGACTAGCATACGAGCAGTTCTTC.

This clonotype was picked up one time. The gene calls are TRBV7-9 and TRBJ1-3; D not certain. V was cut by 2 bases and J by 4 bases, with 18 bases left in between. Germline values: CDR1 SEHNR, CDR2 FQNEAQ (reference sequence). The CDR3 spans 17 residues. The CDR3 DNA reads as TGTGCCAGCAGCTTATTCGACCCGTCTCAAGGCGGAAACACCATATATTTT. It translates to CASSLFDPSQGGNTIYF.

This clonotype was recorded many times. The chain links TRBV12-3 or TRBV12-4 to TRBJ2-5; D not certain. V dropped 8 bases and J dropped 7 bases, with 17 bases sitting between them. The CDR3 consists of 13 residues. Written as DNA, the CDR3 is TGTGCCAGCTCCTGGCGCGTCCCGGGGACCCAGTACTTC. Translation: CASSWRVPGTQYF.

This chain connects TRBV5-1 to TRBJ2-1; TRBD2 aligns across 9 bases. Trimming at V came to 1 base and at J to 6 bases, leaving 5 bases not matched to a gene. Germline CDR1 reads SGHRS; CDR2 reads YFSETQ. This CDR3 comprises 15 residues. The CDR3 protein is CASSLYAGGRNEQFF. CDR3 nucleotide sequence: TGCGCCAGCAGCTTGTATGCGGGGGGGCGCAATGAGCAGTTCTTC.

The chain links TRBV9 to TRBJ1-1; D is unclear. The V gene's germline CDR1 is SGDLS and CDR2 YYNGEE. The V and J ends lost 0 bases and 4 bases respectively, with 7 bases between them. The length of the CDR3 is 13 residues. The CDR3 nucleotides read TGTGCCAGCAGCGTAGGATCCGGCACTGAAGCTTTCTTT. Its translation: CASSVGSGTEAFF. Drawing the rest from reference TRBV9 and TRBJ1-1, the complete variable domain is DSGVTQTPKHLITATGQRVTLRCSPRSGDLSVYWYQQSLDQGLQFLIQYYNGEERAKGNILERFSAQQFPDLHSELNLSSLELGDSALYFCASSVGSGTEAFFGQGTRLTVV.

The chain carries TRBV12-3 or TRBV12-4 and TRBJ2-1; weak D call: TRBD2 (6 bases). V lost 1 base and J lost 6, with 10 bases in between. The CDR3 has 14 amino acids. The CDR3 DNA reads TGTGCCAGCAGTTTAGTAGGAGGGTCCAATGAGCAGTTCTTC. Translation: CASSLVGGSNEQFF.

The rearrangement joins TRBV29-1 to TRBJ2-7; D uncertain. Trimming took 4 bases from V and 0 from J, leaving 7 bases between them. Germline CDR1 reads SQVTM; CDR2 reads ANQGSEA. The CDR3 covers 12 residues. This chain's CDR3 is CSVVVSSYEQYF. CDR3 DNA sequence: TGCAGCGTTGTCGTCAGCTCCTACGAGCAGTACTTC.

The genes are TRBV12-3 or TRBV12-4 and TRBJ1-3; D call uncertain. The length of the CDR3 is 14 residues. The ends were cut back, 6 bases at V and 0 bases at J, with 9 bases in the middle. The CDR3 here is CASSLLVSGNTIYF. The CDR3 region has the DNA TGTGCCAGCAGCCTTTTAGTCTCTGGAAACACCATATATTTT.

On this clonotype itself: The missing conserved phenylalanine or tryptophan at the end of this CDR3 makes a read error likely. CDR3 sequence: CASSLSNEQFS. Written as DNA, the CDR3 is TGTGCCAGCAGCTTGTCCAATGAGCAGTTCTCC. The chain joins TRBV7-9 to TRBJ2-1; D unclear. CDR1 and CDR2 (germline): SEHNR, FQNEAQ (reference sequence). Trimming left V 3 bases short and J 6 bases short, with 3 bases between. The CDR3 spans 11 residues.

V and J are TRBV7-9 and TRBJ1-6; 10 bases are a match to TRBD1. Unmatched junction bases numbered 7, after V lost 6 bases and J lost 8 bases. This CDR3 spans 15 amino acids. Germline V gene lookup returns CDR1 SEHNR and CDR2 FQNEAQ (reference sequence). The CDR3 loop reads CASRALGTGDSPLHF. In DNA form, the CDR3 reads TGTGCCAGCAGGGCACTCGGGACAGGGGATTCACCCCTCCACTTT.

This chain uses TRBV7-7 with TRBJ2-2; the match to TRBD2 covers 8 bases. This CDR3 spans 17 amino acids. Germline assignment: CDR1 SSHAT and CDR2 FNYEAQ (reference sequence). V shed 5 bases and J 0 bases; nucleotides not matched to a gene: 8. The CDR3 region has the DNA TGTGCCAGCAGCCCAGACACGGGGGGGACGAACACCGGGGAGCTGTTTTTT. Translated, it gives CASSPDTGGTNTGELFF.

This chain joins TRBV7-9 and TRBJ2-7; 8 bases are a match to TRBD1. In germline, CDR1 is SEHNR, CDR2 FQNEAQ (reference sequence). This CDR3 contains 14 residues. The ends lost 1 base at V and 7 bases at J; junction bases unmatched: 6. The CDR3 bases are TGTGCCAGCAGCTTAGTAGGGACAGGTTATGAGCAGTACTTC. The encoded protein is CASSLVGTGYEQYF.

The rearrangement joins TRBV27 to TRBJ2-7, with D hard to call. Trimming cost V 4 bases and J 5 bases, with 6 bases left between them. The germline CDR1 and CDR2 sequences are MNHEY and SMNVEV (reference sequence). The length of the CDR3 is 11 residues. CDR3 loop: CASSSFNEQYF. The CDR3 DNA follows: TGTGCCAGCAGTTCTTTCAACGAGCAGTACTTC.

This clonotype was found a few times. The chain uses TRBV14 and TRBJ2-7, with no clear D. Germline V gene data show CDR1 as SGHDN and CDR2 as FVKESK. This CDR3 spans 12 amino acids. Trimming took 6 bases from V and 0 from J, leaving 6 bases between them. CDR3 protein: CASRRSSYEQYV. As DNA, the CDR3 is TGTGCCAGCAGACGTAGCTCCTACGAGCAGTACGTC.

This clonotype was picked up a small number of times. The rearrangement joins TRBV6-1 to TRBJ2-7, with D tentatively TRBD2 (7 bases). Deletions cut 5 bases from V and 0 bases from J, with 17 bases between. This CDR3 contains 16 residues. Germline V gene sequence: CDR1 MNHNS, CDR2 SASEGT. This chain's CDR3 is CASSPWAGASSYEQYF. The CDR3 DNA reads TGTGCCAGCAGTCCCTGGGCGGGGGCGAGCTCCTACGAGCAGTACTTC.

This clonotype was counted ten times or more. V is TRBV6-5 and J is TRBJ2-2; no reliable D call. Trimming removed 2 bases from V and 2 bases from J, with 6 bases in between. Germline CDR1 is MNHEY and CDR2 is SVGAGI. The CDR3 loop spans 14 amino acids. This CDR3 is CASSYGENTGELFF. Here the CDR3 DNA reads TGTGCCAGCAGTTACGGGGAAAACACCGGGGAGCTGTTTTTT.

The chain employs TRBV28 and TRBJ2-5; 7 bases are shared with TRBD1. V was pared by 6 bases and J by 0 bases, with 10 bases of the junction left unmatched. The CDR3 is made up of 16 amino acids. CDR1 and CDR2 from the germline V gene are MDHEN and SYDVKM. CDR3 nucleotides: TGTGCCAGCAGAGGCAGGGACAGTTCGTACCAAGAGACCCAGTACTTC. As protein: CASRGRDSSYQETQYF.